Listed below are T cell receptor beta chains from one sample, sequenced in a study of T cell changes during pregnancy in multiple sclerosis. Method: immunoSEQ multiplex PCR; TCRdb's copy keeps in-frame clones and lacks some. The data contain tens of thousands of clones, almost 95% of them singletons. The sequenced sample was peripheral blood, obtained in the third trimester of pregnancy. Every receptor here comes from a female donor with multiple sclerosis, enrolled in a pregnancy study. Both conserved end residues are part of each CDR3. The order of the fields is CDR3 DNA, CDR3 protein, clone size, J gene, V gene, D gene. The D gene is left open where the match is weak. Clone size is not always given. Where it is, it says once, few, many or a class for expanded clones.

DNA: TGTGCCAGCAGTTACTCAGCAGGGGGCTACGAGCAGTACTTC
CDR3: CASSYSAGGYEQYF
size: -
J: TRBJ2-7
V: TRBV6-5
D: TRBD1

DNA: TGTGCCAGTAGTCCCCTGACAGGTCACACCGGGGAGCTGTTTTTT
CDR3: CASSPLTGHTGELFF
size: -
J: TRBJ2-2
V: TRBV19
D: -

DNA: TGTGCCAGCAGCCAATTCCAGGGCCCAGATACGCAGTATTTT
CDR3: CASSQFQGPDTQYF
size: once
J: TRBJ2-3
V: TRBV4-2
D: -

DNA: TGTGCCAGCAGCTTAGTTAGCGGGAGAGTCGGGACCCAGTACTTC
CDR3: CASSLVSGRVGTQYF
size: -
J: TRBJ2-5
V: TRBV7-9
D: TRBD2

DNA: TGTGCCAGCAGTTGGGCGGGAGGAGGGGCAGATACGCAGTATTTT
CDR3: CASSWAGGGADTQYF
size: -
J: TRBJ2-3
V: TRBV9
D: TRBD2

DNA: TGTGCCAGCCTCGGAGGTCCGGCGAACACTGAAGCTTTCTTT
CDR3: CASLGGPANTEAFF
size: -
J: TRBJ1-1
V: TRBV7-8
D: -

DNA: TGTGCCAGCAGCTATGGCGGGAGGGCCACAGATACGCAGTATTTT
CDR3: CASSYGGRATDTQYF
size: -
J: TRBJ2-3
V: TRBV5-6
D: TRBD2

DNA: TGTGCCAGCAGCCCTCCGGGGGTTAACAATGAGCAGTTCTTC
CDR3: CASSPPGVNNEQFF
size: -
J: TRBJ2-1
V: TRBV7-3
D: -

DNA: TGTGCCAGCAGTGCTCCACTAGCGCCTGAGCAGTTCTTC
CDR3: CASSAPLAPEQFF
size: -
J: TRBJ2-1
V: TRBV2
D: TRBD2

DNA: TGTGCCAGCAGCCTCGCCCCACGGGGAGGCAAAAACATTCAGTACTTC
CDR3: CASSLAPRGGKNIQYF
size: -
J: TRBJ2-4
V: TRBV7-2
D: -

DNA: TGTGCCAGCAGGGGGACAGGGAATCACCAGCCCCAGCATTTT
CDR3: CASRGTGNHQPQHF
size: few
J: TRBJ1-5
V: TRBV2
D: TRBD1

DNA: TGTGCCAGCAGCTTAAACCGCGGTGGGGGCCGGGAGACCCAGTACTTC
CDR3: CASSLNRGGGRETQYF
size: -
J: TRBJ2-5
V: TRBV11-3
D: -

DNA: TGCGCCAGCAGCCGGGGGGATACTTTCACTGAAGCTTTCTTT
CDR3: CASSRGDTFTEAFF
size: -
J: TRBJ1-1
V: TRBV5-1
D: -

DNA: TGTGCCAGCAGGGGGACAGCCATTTCCTACGAGCAGTACTTC
CDR3: CASRGTAISYEQYF
size: -
J: TRBJ2-7
V: TRBV6-5
D: TRBD1

DNA: TGCAGCGCCACCCAGTGGGAGACCCAGTACTTC
CDR3: CSATQWETQYF
size: -
J: TRBJ2-5
V: TRBV29-1
D: -

DNA: TGTGCCAGCAGCCATCTAGCGGGAGATAACAATGAGCAGTTCTTC
CDR3: CASSHLAGDNNEQFF
size: -
J: TRBJ2-1
V: TRBV6-1
D: TRBD2

DNA: TGTGCCAGCAGCGAGCTAGCGGGCAGCACAGATACGCAGTATTTT
CDR3: CASSELAGSTDTQYF
size: -
J: TRBJ2-3
V: TRBV11-2
D: TRBD2

DNA: TGTGCCAGCAGCCACGTAACTACCGCAGATACGCAGTATTTT
CDR3: CASSHVTTADTQYF
size: -
J: TRBJ2-3
V: TRBV7-9
D: -

DNA: TGTGCCGGACGGGACAACGGAAGGCAGTACTTC
CDR3: CAGRDNGRQYF
size: -
J: TRBJ2-7
V: TRBV6-1
D: -

DNA: TGTGCCAGTAGTATAGCCTGGCTCCACGAGCAGTACTTC
CDR3: CASSIAWLHEQYF
size: once
J: TRBJ2-7
V: TRBV19
D: -

DNA: TGCGCCAGCAGCTTTAGCGGGAGTGCTTTCAATGAGCAGTTCTTC
CDR3: CASSFSGSAFNEQFF
size: -
J: TRBJ2-1
V: TRBV5-1
D: TRBD2

DNA: TGCGCCAGCAGCCCGGGACAAAGCACAGATACGCAGTATTTT
CDR3: CASSPGQSTDTQYF
size: -
J: TRBJ2-3
V: TRBV5-1
D: -

DNA: TGTGCCAGCAGCTTGGCTGGGACTAGCGGGAGATCGAACACCGGGGAGCTGTTTTTT
CDR3: CASSLAGTSGRSNTGELFF
size: -
J: TRBJ2-2
V: TRBV5-5
D: TRBD2

DNA: TGTGCCAGCTCACCAAAGACAGGCGTTATCTACGAGCAGTACTTC
CDR3: CASSPKTGVIYEQYF
size: -
J: TRBJ2-7
V: TRBV18
D: -

DNA: TGTGCCAGCACGGCGGGAGGGGGACGGCACCAAGAGACCCAGTACTTC
CDR3: CASTAGGGRHQETQYF
size: -
J: TRBJ2-5
V: TRBV11-3
D: TRBD2

DNA: TGCGCCAGCAGCTCGGGACAGGGGGTAGTCGGGTACGAGCAGTACTTC
CDR3: CASSSGQGVVGYEQYF
size: -
J: TRBJ2-7
V: TRBV5-1
D: TRBD1

DNA: TGTGCCAGCAGCGAGACAGGGGCGGACACTGAAGCTTTCTTT
CDR3: CASSETGADTEAFF
size: -
J: TRBJ1-1
V: TRBV9
D: TRBD1

DNA: TGTGCCAGCAGTTTACAGGGAGAAGCTTTCTTT
CDR3: CASSLQGEAFF
size: once
J: TRBJ1-1
V: TRBV6-6
D: -

DNA: TGTGCCAGCAGCTTCACCGGGACAGGGACGAACACCATATATTTT
CDR3: CASSFTGTGTNTIYF
size: -
J: TRBJ1-3
V: TRBV7-9
D: TRBD1

DNA: TGTGCCAGCAGCCAAGTACAACTAGCGGGAGGGAACACAGATACGCAGTATTTT
CDR3: CASSQVQLAGGNTDTQYF
size: -
J: TRBJ2-3
V: TRBV14
D: TRBD2

DNA: TGCAGCGTTGATAAGGGGACAGGTGGTTCCTATGGCTACACCTTC
CDR3: CSVDKGTGGSYGYTF
size: -
J: TRBJ1-2
V: TRBV29-1
D: TRBD1

DNA: TGTGCCAGCAGCTTGGGGAGGACAGGGGGAGTTTATGGCTACACCTTC
CDR3: CASSLGRTGGVYGYTF
size: -
J: TRBJ1-2
V: TRBV7-9
D: TRBD1

DNA: TGTGCCACCACACCGGGACTAGCTAGCACAGATACGCAGTATTTT
CDR3: CATTPGLASTDTQYF
size: -
J: TRBJ2-3
V: TRBV2
D: TRBD2

DNA: TGCGCCAGCAGCCAGCCGGCGGGTAGGGTAAACACCGGGGAGCTGTTTTTT
CDR3: CASSQPAGRVNTGELFF
size: -
J: TRBJ2-2
V: TRBV4-3
D: -

DNA: TGTGCCAGCAGTTTATACCCAGGGGGAGCAGAAGAGACCCAGTACTTC
CDR3: CASSLYPGGAEETQYF
size: once
J: TRBJ2-5
V: TRBV27
D: TRBD1

DNA: TGTGCCAGCTCCGTGGGGGGGCCCGAAAAACTGTTTTTT
CDR3: CASSVGGPEKLFF
size: -
J: TRBJ1-4
V: TRBV6-1
D: -

DNA: TGTGCCAGCAGCTCACTGACAGAGGACACCGGGGAGCTGTTTTTT
CDR3: CASSSLTEDTGELFF
size: -
J: TRBJ2-2
V: TRBV7-9
D: -

DNA: TGTGCCAGCAGCGAAAGGACTAGCGGGAGAATAGATACGCAGTATTTT
CDR3: CASSERTSGRIDTQYF
size: -
J: TRBJ2-3
V: TRBV11-3
D: TRBD2

DNA: TGTGCCAGCAGTTCGGCGGGGTTCGCTGAAAAACTGTTTTTT
CDR3: CASSSAGFAEKLFF
size: -
J: TRBJ1-4
V: TRBV27
D: -

DNA: TGTGCCAGCAGTTGGAGCGGGAGGTCCCTTGACGAGCAGTACTTC
CDR3: CASSWSGRSLDEQYF
size: -
J: TRBJ2-7
V: TRBV6-6
D: TRBD2

DNA: TGTGCCAGCAGCCCTAGGGGGCAGTACACCGGGGAGCTGTTTTTT
CDR3: CASSPRGQYTGELFF
size: -
J: TRBJ2-2
V: TRBV7-9
D: TRBD1